These 7 T cell receptor beta chains were all obtained from the same sample, sequenced in a study of molecular identifiers for immune sequencing clone quantification. MiXCR was run by TCRdb on the PCR reads, yielding one entry per CDR3 protein. There are roughly 9,800 distinct CDR3 sequences in the sample; under 25% occur only once, and around 1.5% lies in the top ten. The sequenced material came from naive CD8+ T cells from blood, with Jurkat cell RNA spiked in. Stated subset: FACS-sorted CD8+CD4-CCR7+CD45RA+ naive T cells. The source of these receptors is a human donor in good health. Some libraries in this study had Jurkat cell RNA spiked in.

A remark on this clonotype: A much more abundant neighbour one base away suggests this may be a read error. Given the absence of the conserved phenylalanine or tryptophan at the CDR3 end, a read error is likely. The J gene is TRBJ2-7, the V gene TRBV20-1, with 8 bases matching TRBD1. With V trimmed by 3 bases and J by 4 bases, 2 bases remained unmatched. The germline gives CDR1 DFQATT, CDR2 SNEGSKA (reference sequence). The CDR3 spans 12 residues. The CDR3 DNA follows: TGCAGTGCTAGGCGGACAGGGTACGAGCAGTACCTC. It yields the protein CSARRTGYEQYL.

Judged by abundance, this clonotype is medium-sized. The rearrangement uses TRBV15 and TRBJ2-2; D unclear. CDR3 length equals 19 residues. From germline, CDR1 is LNHNV and CDR2 YYDKDF (reference sequence). The V end lost 0 bases, the J end lost 0 bases, and 17 bases lay between the germline ends. The CDR3 DNA sequence: TGTGCCACCAGCAGAGATACCTACCTCGAGACCCCGAACACCGGGGAGCTGTTTTTT. Translating gives CATSRDTYLETPNTGELFF.

The V and J genes are TRBV20-1 and TRBJ2-7, with D unclear. The germline CDR1 and CDR2 sequences are DFQATT and SNEGSKA (reference sequence). The CDR3 loop spans 14 amino acids. Trimming took off 2 bases at V and 5 bases at J, with 16 bases between the two ends. CDR3 in DNA: TGCAGTGCTAGACTGAGCAGGTCTTTCGACGAGCAGTACTTC. As protein: CSARLSRSFDEQYF.

This clonotype was seen only a few times. The chain carries TRBV4-1 and TRBJ2-3, with D tentatively TRBD2 (5 bases). Trimming cost V 2 bases and J 0 bases, with 6 bases left between them. This CDR3 region has 14 residues. Germline loops: CDR1 MGHRA, CDR2 YSYEKL. The CDR3 DNA follows: TGCGCCAGCAGCCAAAGGGAGAGCACAGATACGCAGTATTTT. Translated: CASSQRESTDTQYF.

The chain has TRBV28 and TRBJ2-1, with D possibly matching TRBD2 (5 bases). Trimming stripped 6 bases from V and 9 bases from J, with 15 bases between. Germline loops: CDR1 MDHEN, CDR2 SYDVKM. The CDR3 has 13 residues. CDR3 in DNA: TGTGCCAGCAGCACACTAGGATTTGGTGAGCAGTTCTTC. It is translated as CASSTLGFGEQFF.

By its share, this clonotype is medium-sized. This chain links TRBV6-1 with TRBJ1-4; 12 bases are shared with TRBD1. The CDR3 loop spans 16 amino acids. CDR1 is MNHNS and CDR2 is SASEGT in the germline V gene. The J segment lost 5 bases and the V segment lost 0 bases, leaving 1 base of the junction unmatched. The CDR3 loop is CASSEAGQGANEKLFF. In DNA form, the CDR3 reads TGTGCCAGCAGTGAAGCGGGACAGGGGGCAAATGAAAAACTGTTTTTT.

A word on this clonotype: A read error may account for a junction end that differs from germline. The rearrangement links TRBV2 to TRBJ2-1; 13 bases align to TRBD2. Germline lookup yields CDR1 SNHLY and CDR2 FYNNEI. CDR3 size: 19 residues. In nucleotides, the CDR3 is TGTGCCGGCAGTGAAGGTGGGACTAGCGGGACCTCAGATTCCAATGAGCAGTTCTTC. The encoded protein is CAGSEGGTSGTSDSNEQFF.